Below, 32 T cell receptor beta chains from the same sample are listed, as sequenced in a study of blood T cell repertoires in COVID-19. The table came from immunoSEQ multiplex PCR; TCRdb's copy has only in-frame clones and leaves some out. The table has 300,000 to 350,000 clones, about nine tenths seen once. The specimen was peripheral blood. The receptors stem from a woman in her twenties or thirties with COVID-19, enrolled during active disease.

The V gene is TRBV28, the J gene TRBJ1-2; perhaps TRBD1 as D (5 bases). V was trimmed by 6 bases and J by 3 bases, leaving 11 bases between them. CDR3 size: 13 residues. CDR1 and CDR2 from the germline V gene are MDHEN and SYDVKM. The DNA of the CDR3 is TGTGCCAGCAGCACCGGGGGGGACTATGGCTACACCTTC. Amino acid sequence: CASSTGGDYGYTF.

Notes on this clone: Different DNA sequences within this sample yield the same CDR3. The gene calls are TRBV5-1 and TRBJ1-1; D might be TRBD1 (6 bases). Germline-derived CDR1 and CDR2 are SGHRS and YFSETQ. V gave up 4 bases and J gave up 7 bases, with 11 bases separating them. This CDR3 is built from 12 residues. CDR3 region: CASSPETGEAFF. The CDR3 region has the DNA TGCGCCAGCAGCCCAGAGACAGGTGAAGCTTTCTTT. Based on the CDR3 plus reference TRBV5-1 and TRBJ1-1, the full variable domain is KAGVTQTPRYLIKTRGQQVTLSCSPISGHRSVSWYQQTPGQGLQFLFEYFSETQRNKGNFPGRFSGRQFSNSRSEMNVSTLELGDSALYLCASSPETGEAFFGQGTRLTVV.

The CDR3 DNA reads as TGTGCCAGCAGCATAGGGACTACCCCTGGGAATGAGCAGTTCTTC. Amino acid sequence: CASSIGTTPGNEQFF. The chain joins TRBV11-3 to TRBJ2-1, with 7 nucleotides matching TRBD2. With V trimmed by 5 bases and J by 7 bases, 11 bases remained unmatched. Germline-derived CDR1 and CDR2 are SGHNT and YENEEA. This CDR3 comprises 15 residues.

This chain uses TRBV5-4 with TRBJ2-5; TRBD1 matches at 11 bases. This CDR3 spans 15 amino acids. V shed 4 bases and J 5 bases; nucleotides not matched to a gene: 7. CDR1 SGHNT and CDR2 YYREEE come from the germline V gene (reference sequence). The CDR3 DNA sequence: TGTGCCAGCAGCAAGGACAGGGGGCGTGCGGAGACCCAGTACTTC. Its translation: CASSKDRGRAETQYF.

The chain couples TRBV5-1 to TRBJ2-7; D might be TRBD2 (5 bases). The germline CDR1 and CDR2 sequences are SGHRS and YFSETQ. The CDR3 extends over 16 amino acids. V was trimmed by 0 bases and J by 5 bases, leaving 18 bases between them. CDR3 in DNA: TGCGCCAGCAGCTTGGCCCAGACGGGATCTTTTGACGAGCAGTACTTC. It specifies CASSLAQTGSFDEQYF.

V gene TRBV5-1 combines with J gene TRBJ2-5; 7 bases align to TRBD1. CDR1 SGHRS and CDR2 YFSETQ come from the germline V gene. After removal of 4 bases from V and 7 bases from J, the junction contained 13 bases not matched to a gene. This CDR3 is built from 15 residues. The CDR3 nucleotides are TGCGCCAGCAGCCGCGCTTCGACAGGGTCCGGGACCCAGTACTTC. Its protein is CASSRASTGSGTQYF.

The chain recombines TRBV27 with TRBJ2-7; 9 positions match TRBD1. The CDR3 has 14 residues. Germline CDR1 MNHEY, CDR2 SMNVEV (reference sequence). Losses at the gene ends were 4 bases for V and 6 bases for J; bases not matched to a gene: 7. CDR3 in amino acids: CASSSRQGDIEQYF. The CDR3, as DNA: TGTGCCAGCAGTTCCCGACAGGGGGACATCGAGCAGTACTTC.

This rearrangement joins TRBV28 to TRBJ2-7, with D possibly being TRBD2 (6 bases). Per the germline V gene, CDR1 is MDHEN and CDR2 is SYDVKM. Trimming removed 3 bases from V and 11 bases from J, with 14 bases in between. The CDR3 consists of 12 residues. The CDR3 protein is CASSFGERREYF. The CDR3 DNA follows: TGTGCCAGCAGTTTTGGGGAACGGAGGGAGTACTTC.

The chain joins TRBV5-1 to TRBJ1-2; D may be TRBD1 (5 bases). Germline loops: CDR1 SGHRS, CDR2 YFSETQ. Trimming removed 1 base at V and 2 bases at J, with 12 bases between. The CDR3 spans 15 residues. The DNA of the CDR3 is TGCGCCAGCAGCTTGAGGGAGGGGCGGAACTATGGCTACACCTTC. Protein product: CASSLREGRNYGYTF.

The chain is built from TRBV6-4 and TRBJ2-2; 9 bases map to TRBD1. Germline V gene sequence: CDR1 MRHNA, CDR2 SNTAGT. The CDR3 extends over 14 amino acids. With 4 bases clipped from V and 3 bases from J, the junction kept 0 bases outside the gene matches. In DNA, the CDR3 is TGTGCCAGCAGTGGGGACAGGGACACCGGGGAGCTGTTTTTT. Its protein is CASSGDRDTGELFF.

In DNA form, the CDR3 reads TGTGCCACCAGCAGAGATTCCGGCAGGGGGCTTCCGACTTTCTTT. Encoded protein: CATSRDSGRGLPTFF. This rearrangement joins TRBV15 to TRBJ1-1, with 8 nucleotides matching TRBD1. This CDR3 is built from 15 residues. Germline CDR1 is LNHNV and CDR2 is YYDKDF (reference sequence). V was pared by 0 bases and J by 12 bases, with 12 bases of the junction left unmatched.

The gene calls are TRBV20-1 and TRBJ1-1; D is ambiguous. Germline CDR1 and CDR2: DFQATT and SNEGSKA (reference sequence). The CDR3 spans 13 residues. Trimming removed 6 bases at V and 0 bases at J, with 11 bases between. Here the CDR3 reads CSASNTVNTEAFF. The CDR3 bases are TGCAGTGCCAGTAACACCGTGAACACTGAAGCTTTCTTT.

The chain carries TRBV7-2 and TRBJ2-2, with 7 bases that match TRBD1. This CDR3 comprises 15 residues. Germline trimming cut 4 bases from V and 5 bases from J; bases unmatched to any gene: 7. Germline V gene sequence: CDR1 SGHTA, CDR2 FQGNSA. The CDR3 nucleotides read TGTGCCAGCAGCTCACGACAGGGTGGGACCGGGGAGCTGTTTTTT. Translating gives CASSSRQGGTGELFF.

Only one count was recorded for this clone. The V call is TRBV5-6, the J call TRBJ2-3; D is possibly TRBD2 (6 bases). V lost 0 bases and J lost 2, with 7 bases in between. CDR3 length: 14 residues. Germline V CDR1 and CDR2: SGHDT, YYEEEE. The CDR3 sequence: CASSLAGVTDTQYF. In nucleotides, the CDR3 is TGTGCCAGCAGCTTGGCGGGAGTCACAGATACGCAGTATTTT.

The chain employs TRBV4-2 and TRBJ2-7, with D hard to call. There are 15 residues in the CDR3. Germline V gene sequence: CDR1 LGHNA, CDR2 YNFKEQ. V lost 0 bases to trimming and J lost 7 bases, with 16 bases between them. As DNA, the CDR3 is TGTGCCAGCAGCCAAGATTTACCGCTGTTCGGGGAGCAGTACTTC. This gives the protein CASSQDLPLFGEQYF.

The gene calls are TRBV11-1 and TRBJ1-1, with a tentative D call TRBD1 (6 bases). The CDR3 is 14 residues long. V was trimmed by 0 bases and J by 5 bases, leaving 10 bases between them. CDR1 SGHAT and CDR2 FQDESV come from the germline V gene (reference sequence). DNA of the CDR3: TGTGCCAGCAGCTTAGCCGTCAGGGGTACTGAAGCTTTCTTT. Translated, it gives CASSLAVRGTEAFF. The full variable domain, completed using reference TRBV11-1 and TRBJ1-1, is EAEVAQSPRYKITEKSQAVAFWCDPISGHATLYWYRQILGQGPELLVQFQDESVVDDSQLPKDRFSAERLKGVDSTLKIQPAELGDSAMYLCASSLAVRGTEAFFGQGTRLTVV.

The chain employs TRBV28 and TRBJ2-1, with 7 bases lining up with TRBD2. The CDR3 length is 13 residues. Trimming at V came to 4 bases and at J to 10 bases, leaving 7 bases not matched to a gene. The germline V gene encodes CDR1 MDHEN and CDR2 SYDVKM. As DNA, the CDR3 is TGTGCCAGCAGTTCCCCCGGGGGACTAGAGCAGTTCTTC. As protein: CASSSPGGLEQFF.

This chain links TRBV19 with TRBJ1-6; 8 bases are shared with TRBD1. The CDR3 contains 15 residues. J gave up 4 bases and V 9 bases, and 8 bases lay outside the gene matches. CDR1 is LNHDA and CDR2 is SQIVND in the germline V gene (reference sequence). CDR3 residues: CARNAGGKYNSPLHF. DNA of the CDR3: TGTGCCAGGAATGCAGGGGGCAAGTATAATTCACCCCTCCACTTT.

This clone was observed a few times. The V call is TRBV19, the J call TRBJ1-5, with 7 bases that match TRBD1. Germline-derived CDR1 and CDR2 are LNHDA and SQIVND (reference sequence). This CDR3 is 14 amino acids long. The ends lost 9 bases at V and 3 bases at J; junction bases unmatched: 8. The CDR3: CASNTGVHNQPQHF. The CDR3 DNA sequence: TGTGCCAGCAATACAGGGGTCCACAATCAGCCCCAGCATTTT.

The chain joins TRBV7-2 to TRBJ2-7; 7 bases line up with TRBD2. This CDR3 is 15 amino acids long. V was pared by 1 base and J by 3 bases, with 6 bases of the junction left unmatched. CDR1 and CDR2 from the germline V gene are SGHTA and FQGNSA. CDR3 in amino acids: CASSLGGGSNYEQYF. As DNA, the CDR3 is TGTGCCAGCAGCTTAGGGGGCGGGAGTAACTACGAGCAGTACTTC.

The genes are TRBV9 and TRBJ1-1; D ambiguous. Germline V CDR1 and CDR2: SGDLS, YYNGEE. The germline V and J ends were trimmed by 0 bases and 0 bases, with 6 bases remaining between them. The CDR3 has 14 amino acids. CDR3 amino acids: CASSVAQMNTEAFF. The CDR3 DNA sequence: TGTGCCAGCAGCGTAGCACAAATGAACACTGAAGCTTTCTTT.

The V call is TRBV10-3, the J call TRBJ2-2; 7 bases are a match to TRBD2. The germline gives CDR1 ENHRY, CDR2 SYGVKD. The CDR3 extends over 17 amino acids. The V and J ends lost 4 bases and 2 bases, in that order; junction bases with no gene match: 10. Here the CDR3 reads CAISVRASGINTGELFF. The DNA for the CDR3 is TGTGCCATCAGTGTTCGAGCTAGCGGCATAAACACCGGGGAGCTGTTTTTT.

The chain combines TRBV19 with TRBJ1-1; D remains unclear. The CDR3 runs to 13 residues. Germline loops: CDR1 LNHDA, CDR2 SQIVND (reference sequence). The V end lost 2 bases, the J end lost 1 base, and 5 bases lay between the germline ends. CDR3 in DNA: TGTGCCAGTAGTATACTCGGGAACACTGAAGCTTTCTTT. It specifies CASSILGNTEAFF.

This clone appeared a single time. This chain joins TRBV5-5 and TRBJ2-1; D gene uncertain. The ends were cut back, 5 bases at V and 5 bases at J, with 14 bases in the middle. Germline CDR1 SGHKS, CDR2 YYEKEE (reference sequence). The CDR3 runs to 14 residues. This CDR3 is CASRSELFDNEQFF. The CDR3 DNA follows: TGTGCCAGCAGATCGGAGTTATTCGACAATGAGCAGTTCTTC.

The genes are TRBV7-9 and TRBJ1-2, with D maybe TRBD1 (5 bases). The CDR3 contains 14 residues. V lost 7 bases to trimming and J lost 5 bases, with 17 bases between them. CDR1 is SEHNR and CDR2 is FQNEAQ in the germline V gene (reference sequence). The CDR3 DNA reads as TGTGCCAGCACCCCCGGGAGGGGAACATATGGCTACACCTTC. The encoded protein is CASTPGRGTYGYTF.

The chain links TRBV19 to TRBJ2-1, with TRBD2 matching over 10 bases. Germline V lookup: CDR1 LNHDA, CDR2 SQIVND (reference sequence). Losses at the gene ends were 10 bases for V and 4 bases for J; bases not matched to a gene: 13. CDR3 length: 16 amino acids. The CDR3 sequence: CATQPRTSGLYNEQFF. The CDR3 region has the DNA TGTGCCACCCAGCCCCGGACTAGCGGCCTTTACAATGAGCAGTTCTTC. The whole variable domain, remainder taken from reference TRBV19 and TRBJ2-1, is DGGITQSPKYLFRKEGQNVTLSCEQNLNHDAMYWYRQDPGQGLRLIYYSQIVNDFQKGDIAEGYSVSREKKESFPLTVTSAQKNPTAFYLCATQPRTSGLYNEQFFGPGTRLTVL.

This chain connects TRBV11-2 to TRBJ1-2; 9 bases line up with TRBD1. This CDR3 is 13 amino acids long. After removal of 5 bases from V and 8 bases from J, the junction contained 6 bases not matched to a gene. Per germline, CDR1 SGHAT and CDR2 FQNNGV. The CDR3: CASSKNRGQGYTF. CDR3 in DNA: TGTGCCAGCAGCAAAAACAGGGGGCAGGGCTACACCTTC.

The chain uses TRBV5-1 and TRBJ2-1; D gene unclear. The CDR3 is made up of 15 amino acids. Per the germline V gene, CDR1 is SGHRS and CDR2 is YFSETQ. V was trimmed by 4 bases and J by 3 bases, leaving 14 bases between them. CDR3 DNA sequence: TGCGCCAGCAGCCTGGGTCGCGGAAACTACAATGAGCAGTTCTTC. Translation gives CASSLGRGNYNEQFF.

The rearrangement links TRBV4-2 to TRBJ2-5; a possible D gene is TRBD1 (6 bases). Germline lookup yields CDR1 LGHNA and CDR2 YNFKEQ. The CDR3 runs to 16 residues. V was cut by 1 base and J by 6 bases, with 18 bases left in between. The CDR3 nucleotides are TGTGCCAGCAGCCAAGTATCCGGCGACAGGCAACAGACCCAGTACTTC. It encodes CASSQVSGDRQQTQYF.

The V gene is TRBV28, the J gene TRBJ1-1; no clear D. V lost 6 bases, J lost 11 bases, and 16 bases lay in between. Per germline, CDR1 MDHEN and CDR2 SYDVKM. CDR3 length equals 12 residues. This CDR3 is CASRDPSWQAFF. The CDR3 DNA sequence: TGTGCCAGCAGAGATCCATCCTGGCAGGCTTTCTTT. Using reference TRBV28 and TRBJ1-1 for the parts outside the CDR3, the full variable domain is DVKVTQSSRYLVKRTGEKVFLECVQDMDHENMFWYRQDPGLGLRLIYFSYDVKMKEKGDIPEGYSVSREKKERFSLILESASTNQTSMYLCASRDPSWQAFFGQGTRLTVV.

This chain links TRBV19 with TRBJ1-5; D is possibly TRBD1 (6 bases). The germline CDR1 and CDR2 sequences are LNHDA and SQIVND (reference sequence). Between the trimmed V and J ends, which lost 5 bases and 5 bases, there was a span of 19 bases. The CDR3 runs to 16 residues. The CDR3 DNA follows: TGTGCCAGTAGTCCTCGTGGCAGGGGCAGGGATCAGCCCCAGCATTTT. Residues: CASSPRGRGRDQPQHF.

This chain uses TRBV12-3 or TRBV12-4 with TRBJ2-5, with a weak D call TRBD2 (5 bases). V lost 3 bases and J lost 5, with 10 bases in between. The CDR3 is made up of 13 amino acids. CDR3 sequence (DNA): TGTGCCAGCAGTTTCCCGGCTAGCGAGACCCAGTACTTC. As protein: CASSFPASETQYF.